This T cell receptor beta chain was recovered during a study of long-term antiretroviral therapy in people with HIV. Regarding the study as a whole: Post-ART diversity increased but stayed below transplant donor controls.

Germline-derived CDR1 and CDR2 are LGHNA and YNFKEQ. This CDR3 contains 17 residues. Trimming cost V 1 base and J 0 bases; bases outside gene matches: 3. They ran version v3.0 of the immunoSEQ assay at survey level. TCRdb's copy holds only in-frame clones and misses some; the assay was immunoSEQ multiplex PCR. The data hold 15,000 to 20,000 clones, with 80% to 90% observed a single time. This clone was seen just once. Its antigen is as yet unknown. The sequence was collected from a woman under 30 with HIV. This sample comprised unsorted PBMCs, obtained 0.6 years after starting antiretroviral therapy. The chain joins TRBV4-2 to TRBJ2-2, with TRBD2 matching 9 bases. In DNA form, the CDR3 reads TGTGCCAGCAGCCAAGTAGCGGGGGCTTCGAACACCGGGGAGCTGTTTTTT. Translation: CASSQVAGASNTGELFF.